One T cell receptor (beta chain) is described in this entry. Its specificity is not known. TCR beta libraries were prepared from cDNA with unique molecular identifiers. About 540,000 cDNA molecules were obtained from about 0.98 to 11 million T cells. Each CDR3 protein is one row after TCRdb ran MiXCR on the PCR reads. In the table there are about 160,000 distinct CDR3 sequences, under 40% of which are singletons. This specimen belongs to a study of post-analysis software for immune sequencing data. General observations from the study: There were five or six TRBV segments more frequent in patients than controls, and TRBV5-6, TRBV5-1 and TRBV20-1 were among them. People with multiple sclerosis had a significantly lower normalized Chao1 diversity than controls did. Strong co-clustering by F measure linked samples that shared a preparation batch.

V lost 5 bases, J lost 6 bases, and 17 bases lay in between. The V gene's germline CDR1 is MNHEY and CDR2 SMNVEV (reference sequence). The CDR3 extends over 14 amino acids. The sample here was blood, taken after autologous hematopoietic stem cell transplantation. The TCR comes from a girl aged 5 to 17 with multiple sclerosis. The chain carries TRBV27 and TRBJ2-7; D is possibly TRBD2 (5 bases). CDR3 amino acids: CASSNSRGIGEQYF. The CDR3 DNA reads TGTGCCAGCAGTAATTCACGGGGTATTGGCGAGCAGTACTTC.